This entry describes one T cell receptor beta chain. The antigen is undetermined. V lost 0 bases and J lost 0; bases outside the gene matches: 5. Per the germline V gene, CDR1 is SGHRS and CDR2 is YFSETQ. The CDR3 has 16 residues. The data stem from a study of beta chain features in type 1 diabetes. Study-wide context: Cells sorted and examined across all samples totaled roughly 98 million. Regarding the study as a whole: Fewer insertions but more deletions were seen at VDJ junctions in type 1 diabetes patients.

Expressed TCRB transcripts got sequenced, as all isolated RNA was reverse transcribed. Clones were sequenced by immunoSEQ multiplex PCR, and TCRdb holds only the in-frame ones, with some missing. Here the sample spans about 130,000 clones, about 9.2% being singletons. This TCR was sampled from a man younger than 30 in good health. The chain is built from TRBV5-1 and TRBJ1-1; 7 bases align to TRBD1. The specimen was central memory CD4+ T cells from blood. DNA of the CDR3: TGCGCCAGCAGCTTGGCGGGACAGACCATGAACACTGAAGCTTTCTTT. This translates into CASSLAGQTMNTEAFF. Full variable domain (remainder filled in from reference TRBV5-1 and TRBJ1-1): KAGVTQTPRYLIKTRGQQVTLSCSPISGHRSVSWYQQTPGQGLQFLFEYFSETQRNKGNFPGRFSGRQFSNSRSEMNVSTLELGDSALYLCASSLAGQTMNTEAFFGQGTRLTVV.